Following are 28 T cell receptor beta chains from one sample sequenced in a study of shared T cell receptors in the human thymus. The protocol was immunoSEQ multiplex PCR, while the TCRdb copy is restricted to in-frame clones and leaves out a portion. The sample consists of 550,000 to 800,000 clones, 70% to 90% of them appearing once. The same data also contributed to another study, on human thymus T cells.

What was sequenced was thymocytes. The origin of the receptors is a girl less than two years old with a congenital heart defect.

The chain combines TRBV4-1 with TRBJ2-7, with no clear D. V was pared by 0 bases and J by 0 bases, with 12 bases between. This CDR3 region has 16 residues. The germline CDR1 and CDR2 sequences are MGHRA and YSYEKL. The CDR3, as DNA: TGCGCCAGCAGCCAAGATGGGCCCCAGAGCTCCTACGAGCAGTACTTC. It is translated as CASSQDGPQSSYEQYF.

The chain is built from TRBV7-2 and TRBJ1-5; D perhaps matches TRBD1 (5 bases). The CDR3 length is 16 residues. Trimming took off 5 bases at V and 1 base at J, with 15 bases between the two ends. In germline, CDR1 is SGHTA, CDR2 FQGNSA. The chain's CDR3 is CASSVIAGGSNQPQHF. Written as DNA, the CDR3 is TGTGCCAGCAGCGTTATAGCCGGGGGGAGCAATCAGCCCCAGCATTTT. Full variable domain (rest looked up from reference TRBV7-2 and TRBJ1-5): GAGVSQSPSNKVTEKGKDVELRCDPISGHTALYWYRQSLGQGLEFLIYFQGNSAPDKSGLPSDRFSAERTGGSVSTLTIQRTQQEDSAVYLCASSVIAGGSNQPQHFGDGTRLSIL.

The DNA of the CDR3 is TGTGCCAGCAGTTTATATCAGGGGCCGATATATGGCTACACCTTC. It translates to CASSLYQGPIYGYTF. The rearrangement uses TRBV27 and TRBJ1-2; D is perhaps TRBD1 (6 bases). Germline CDR1 and CDR2: MNHEY and SMNVEV (reference sequence). The CDR3 extends over 15 amino acids. Trimming cost V 1 base and J 5 bases, with 14 bases left between them.

This sequence joins TRBV4-3 and TRBJ1-1, with D possibly being TRBD1 (6 bases). This CDR3 region has 12 residues. V was shortened by 3 bases and J by 4 bases, with 6 bases between the two germline ends. Germline V gene data show CDR1 as LGHNA and CDR2 as YSLEER. The CDR3 coding sequence is TGCGCCAGCAGCCAGGGGGCCACTGAAGCTTTCTTT. Protein product: CASSQGATEAFF.

This clone was counted a single time. The rearrangement uses TRBV5-1 and TRBJ2-5, with D perhaps TRBD2 (7 bases). This CDR3 is 17 amino acids long. With 2 bases removed from V and 1 base from J, the gap between germline ends came to 18 bases. Germline V gene lookup returns CDR1 SGHRS and CDR2 YFSETQ. The CDR3 reads CASSLGGARQLQETQYF. CDR3 bases: TGCGCCAGCAGCTTAGGGGGGGCCAGACAGCTCCAAGAGACCCAGTACTTC.

The CDR3 coding sequence is TGTGCCAGCAGCGCCCAGCGGGGGGGCGTGACGAATGAGCAGTTCTTC. Translated: CASSAQRGGVTNEQFF. The V gene is TRBV9, the J gene TRBJ2-1, with 10 bases fitting TRBD2. Trimming removed 3 bases from V and 7 bases from J; junction bases left unmatched: 10. CDR3 length equals 16 residues. Germline V gene sequence: CDR1 SGDLS, CDR2 YYNGEE.

The chain joins TRBV4-1 to TRBJ2-7; 8 positions agree with TRBD2. Trimming at V came to 2 bases and at J to 0 bases, leaving 15 bases not matched to a gene. Germline CDR1 and CDR2: MGHRA and YSYEKL. This CDR3 comprises 19 residues. The CDR3 here is CASSQQEVIAGPSSYEQYF. Written as DNA, the CDR3 is TGCGCCAGCAGCCAACAAGAGGTGATAGCGGGGCCGAGCTCCTACGAGCAGTACTTC.

The chain couples TRBV6-1 to TRBJ2-5, with D maybe TRBD2 (5 bases). The V gene lost 7 bases and the J gene lost 0 bases, with 9 bases spanning the gap. There are 13 residues in the CDR3. In germline, CDR1 is MNHNS, CDR2 SASEGT. CDR3: CASKLGDQETQYF. The CDR3 coding sequence is TGTGCCAGCAAATTGGGAGACCAAGAGACCCAGTACTTC.

The chain uses TRBV5-1 and TRBJ2-7; tentative D call: TRBD2 (5 bases). The V end was cut by 7 bases, the J end by 0 bases, with 20 bases between. CDR3 length equals 16 residues. The germline CDR1 and CDR2 sequences are SGHRS and YFSETQ. The CDR3 coding sequence is TGCGCCAGCGCAAAGGGTTCAGGACTCCCCTCCTACGAGCAGTACTTC. Its translation is CASAKGSGLPSYEQYF.

The chain links TRBV5-1 to TRBJ2-3, with D tentatively TRBD2 (7 bases). The CDR3 sequence is 14 residues long. Trimming stripped 3 bases from V and 2 bases from J, with 10 bases between. Germline V gene lookup returns CDR1 SGHRS and CDR2 YFSETQ. The CDR3, as DNA: TGCGCCAGCAGCTGGGGGGGGCCCACAGATACGCAGTATTTT. Translating it yields CASSWGGPTDTQYF. Combining the CDR3 with reference TRBV5-1 and TRBJ2-3 gives the whole variable domain KAGVTQTPRYLIKTRGQQVTLSCSPISGHRSVSWYQQTPGQGLQFLFEYFSETQRNKGNFPGRFSGRQFSNSRSEMNVSTLELGDSALYLCASSWGGPTDTQYFGPGTRLTVL.

This CDR3 reads CASSNPGQVENTIYF. In nucleotides, the CDR3 is TGCGCCAGCAGCAATCCAGGACAGGTTGAAAACACCATATATTTT. The chain has TRBV5-1 and TRBJ1-3, with 7 bases aligning to TRBD1. CDR3 size: 15 residues. Germline CDR1 reads SGHRS; CDR2 reads YFSETQ. V lost 4 bases and J lost 6; bases outside the gene matches: 10.

The chain uses TRBV5-4 and TRBJ2-5; 8 bases agree with TRBD2. V gave up 3 bases and J gave up 5 bases; unmatched junction bases: 9. This CDR3 is built from 15 residues. From germline, CDR1 is SGHNT and CDR2 YYREEE (reference sequence). For the CDR3, the DNA is TGTGCCAGCAGCTGGGGTCGGGGGGGCAGGGAGACCCAGTACTTC. It specifies CASSWGRGGRETQYF.

The V call is TRBV6-5, the J call TRBJ2-3; D is perhaps TRBD2 (7 bases). The CDR3 length is 16 residues. Between the trimmed V and J ends, which lost 2 bases and 0 bases, there was a span of 12 bases. Germline V gene sequence: CDR1 MNHEY, CDR2 SVGAGI. CDR3 DNA: TGTGCCAGCAGTTACCAAGCGGGGACAAGCACAGATACGCAGTATTTT. This gives the protein CASSYQAGTSTDTQYF.

This clone was seen only once. The J gene is TRBJ1-2, the V gene TRBV25-1; D may be TRBD1 (6 bases). Trimming stripped 3 bases from V and 5 bases from J, with 13 bases between. Germline V CDR1 and CDR2: MGHDK, SYGVNS. The CDR3 totals 14 residues. The CDR3 coding sequence is TGTGCCAGCAGTGATAGCAGGGGATCATATGGCTACACCTTC. Protein product: CASSDSRGSYGYTF.

Comment on this clone: In the same sample, other DNA sequences code for this CDR3. V is TRBV20-1 and J is TRBJ1-3; D is uncertain. Germline V gives CDR1 DFQATT, CDR2 SNEGSKA (reference sequence). This CDR3 spans 11 amino acids. The ends were cut back, 2 bases at V and 4 bases at J, with 3 bases in the middle. CDR3 sequence reads: CSARQGNTIYF. The DNA of the CDR3 is TGCAGTGCTAGACAGGGAAACACCATATATTTT.

The gene calls are TRBV10-2 and TRBJ2-2, with 8 bases matching TRBD2. From germline, CDR1 is WSHSY and CDR2 SAAADI. The CDR3 extends over 16 amino acids. Trimming took 6 bases from V and 9 from J; bases not matched to a gene: 15. CDR3 sequence reads: CASSPGGQREMRELFF. The CDR3 nucleotides read TGCGCCAGCAGCCCGGGGGGGCAACGGGAGATGCGGGAGCTGTTTTTT.

V and J are TRBV6-5 and TRBJ1-2; possibly TRBD1 for D (6 bases). This CDR3 is built from 14 residues. The V and J ends lost 1 base and 2 bases respectively, with 8 bases between them. CDR1 is MNHEY, CDR2 SVGAGI, per germline. The CDR3 region is CASSYFGQNYGYTF. The DNA of the CDR3 is TGTGCCAGCAGTTACTTCGGACAGAACTATGGCTACACCTTC.

CDR3 nucleotides: TGTGCCAGCAGCTTAGGCGGGGACAGGGCAGAGAGTGATGAGTACGAGCAGTACTTC. This encodes CASSLGGDRAESDEYEQYF. J is TRBJ2-7 and V is TRBV11-2; 9 nucleotides agree with TRBD1. Losses at the gene ends were 1 base for V and 4 bases for J; bases not matched to a gene: 17. The CDR3 spans 19 residues. Germline V gives CDR1 SGHAT, CDR2 FQNNGV. Full variable domain (rest looked up from reference TRBV11-2 and TRBJ2-7): EAGVAQSPRYKIIEKRQSVAFWCNPISGHATLYWYQQILGQGPKLLIQFQNNGVVDDSQLPKDRFSAERLKGVDSTLKIQPAKLEDSAVYLCASSLGGDRAESDEYEQYFGPGTRLTVT.

The chain recombines TRBV5-1 with TRBJ2-5, with 7 bases lining up with TRBD1. This CDR3 region has 13 residues. The germline CDR1 and CDR2 sequences are SGHRS and YFSETQ. Germline trimming cut 6 bases from V and 4 bases from J; bases unmatched to any gene: 6. CDR3 sequence: CASIGTEGETQYF. The CDR3 DNA reads TGCGCCAGCATCGGGACAGAGGGAGAGACCCAGTACTTC.

The chain has TRBV18 and TRBJ2-1; D perhaps matches TRBD2 (6 bases). This CDR3 region has 15 residues. Deletions cut 3 bases from V and 8 bases from J, with 17 bases between. Germline-derived CDR1 and CDR2 are KGHSH and LQKENI. CDR3 loop: CASSPNKISGHEQFF. CDR3 sequence (DNA): TGTGCCAGCTCACCTAATAAGATCAGCGGGCATGAGCAGTTCTTC.

This chain uses TRBV4-3 with TRBJ1-6; D is perhaps TRBD1 (5 bases). The CDR3 extends over 14 amino acids. Trimming left V 1 base short and J 14 bases short, with 15 bases between. CDR1 is LGHNA, CDR2 YSLEER, per germline. The CDR3 sequence is CASSQAPRGDSLHF. Written as DNA, the CDR3 is TGCGCCAGCAGCCAAGCACCGCGGGGGGATTCCCTCCACTTT.

The chain joins TRBV28 to TRBJ2-6; D is ambiguous. The CDR3 contains 14 residues. In germline, CDR1 is MDHEN, CDR2 SYDVKM. Between the trimmed V and J ends, which lost 5 bases and 0 bases, there was a span of 5 bases. CDR3 loop: CASSVLSGANVLTF. The CDR3 nucleotides are TGTGCCAGCAGTGTCCTCTCTGGGGCCAACGTCCTGACTTTC. Variable domain in full (rest from reference TRBV28 and TRBJ2-6): DVKVTQSSRYLVKRTGEKVFLECVQDMDHENMFWYRQDPGLGLRLIYFSYDVKMKEKGDIPEGYSVSREKKERFSLILESASTNQTSMYLCASSVLSGANVLTFGAGSRLTVL.

This chain links TRBV7-9 with TRBJ2-5, with 10 bases that match TRBD2. CDR3 size: 15 residues. V shed 5 bases, J shed 4 bases, and the junction held 7 bases outside the gene matches. Germline CDR1 reads SEHNR; CDR2 reads FQNEAQ (reference sequence). The CDR3 region has the DNA TGTGCCAGCAGCCATACTAGCGGGGCGGGAGAGACCCAGTACTTC. The encoded protein is CASSHTSGAGETQYF.

The table lists this clone with a count of one. The chain links TRBV4-1 to TRBJ2-7; 8 bases fit TRBD1. There are 16 residues in the CDR3. Germline V lookup: CDR1 MGHRA, CDR2 YSYEKL. V was clipped by 0 bases and J by 5 bases; unmatched bases: 9. In nucleotides, the CDR3 is TGCGCCAGCAGCCAAGATGACAGGGGATTTGTCCACGAGCAGTACTTC. Its protein is CASSQDDRGFVHEQYF.

The chain employs TRBV9 and TRBJ1-1, with D hard to call. Germline V lookup: CDR1 SGDLS, CDR2 YYNGEE. The CDR3 has 16 amino acids. V shed 3 bases and J shed 4 bases, with 19 bases lying between them. For the CDR3, the DNA is TGTGCCAGCAGCGATTATCAGCCGGGGTTGAGCACTGAAGCTTTCTTT. Protein sequence: CASSDYQPGLSTEAFF.

The CDR3 sequence is CASSPDQRGAFIGELFF. The CDR3, as DNA: TGTGCCAGCAGCCCAGACCAGCGGGGGGCATTCATCGGGGAGCTGTTTTTT. The chain couples TRBV9 to TRBJ2-2, with 9 bases matching TRBD2. The CDR3 consists of 17 residues. Per germline, CDR1 SGDLS and CDR2 YYNGEE. Trimming at V came to 4 bases and at J to 7 bases, leaving 14 bases not matched to a gene.

The CDR3, as DNA: TGCGCCAGCGGGTTACTGGAGGGGGCCAGATTGAACACCGGGGAGCTGTTTTTT. Protein: CASGLLEGARLNTGELFF. The J gene is TRBJ2-2, the V gene TRBV5-1; D is perhaps TRBD1 (7 bases). Trimming cost V 7 bases and J 1 base, with 23 bases left between them. The CDR3 consists of 18 residues. The germline V gene has CDR1 SGHRS and CDR2 YFSETQ.

V is TRBV4-1 and J is TRBJ1-6, with a tentative D call TRBD1 (5 bases). The CDR3 is 18 residues long. Germline CDR1 and CDR2: MGHRA and YSYEKL. V lost 0 bases, J lost 3 bases, and 15 bases lay in between. DNA of the CDR3: TGCGCCAGCAGCCAAGAGACGAGACAGAAGCTCTATAATTCACCCCTCCACTTT. The encoded protein is CASSQETRQKLYNSPLHF.